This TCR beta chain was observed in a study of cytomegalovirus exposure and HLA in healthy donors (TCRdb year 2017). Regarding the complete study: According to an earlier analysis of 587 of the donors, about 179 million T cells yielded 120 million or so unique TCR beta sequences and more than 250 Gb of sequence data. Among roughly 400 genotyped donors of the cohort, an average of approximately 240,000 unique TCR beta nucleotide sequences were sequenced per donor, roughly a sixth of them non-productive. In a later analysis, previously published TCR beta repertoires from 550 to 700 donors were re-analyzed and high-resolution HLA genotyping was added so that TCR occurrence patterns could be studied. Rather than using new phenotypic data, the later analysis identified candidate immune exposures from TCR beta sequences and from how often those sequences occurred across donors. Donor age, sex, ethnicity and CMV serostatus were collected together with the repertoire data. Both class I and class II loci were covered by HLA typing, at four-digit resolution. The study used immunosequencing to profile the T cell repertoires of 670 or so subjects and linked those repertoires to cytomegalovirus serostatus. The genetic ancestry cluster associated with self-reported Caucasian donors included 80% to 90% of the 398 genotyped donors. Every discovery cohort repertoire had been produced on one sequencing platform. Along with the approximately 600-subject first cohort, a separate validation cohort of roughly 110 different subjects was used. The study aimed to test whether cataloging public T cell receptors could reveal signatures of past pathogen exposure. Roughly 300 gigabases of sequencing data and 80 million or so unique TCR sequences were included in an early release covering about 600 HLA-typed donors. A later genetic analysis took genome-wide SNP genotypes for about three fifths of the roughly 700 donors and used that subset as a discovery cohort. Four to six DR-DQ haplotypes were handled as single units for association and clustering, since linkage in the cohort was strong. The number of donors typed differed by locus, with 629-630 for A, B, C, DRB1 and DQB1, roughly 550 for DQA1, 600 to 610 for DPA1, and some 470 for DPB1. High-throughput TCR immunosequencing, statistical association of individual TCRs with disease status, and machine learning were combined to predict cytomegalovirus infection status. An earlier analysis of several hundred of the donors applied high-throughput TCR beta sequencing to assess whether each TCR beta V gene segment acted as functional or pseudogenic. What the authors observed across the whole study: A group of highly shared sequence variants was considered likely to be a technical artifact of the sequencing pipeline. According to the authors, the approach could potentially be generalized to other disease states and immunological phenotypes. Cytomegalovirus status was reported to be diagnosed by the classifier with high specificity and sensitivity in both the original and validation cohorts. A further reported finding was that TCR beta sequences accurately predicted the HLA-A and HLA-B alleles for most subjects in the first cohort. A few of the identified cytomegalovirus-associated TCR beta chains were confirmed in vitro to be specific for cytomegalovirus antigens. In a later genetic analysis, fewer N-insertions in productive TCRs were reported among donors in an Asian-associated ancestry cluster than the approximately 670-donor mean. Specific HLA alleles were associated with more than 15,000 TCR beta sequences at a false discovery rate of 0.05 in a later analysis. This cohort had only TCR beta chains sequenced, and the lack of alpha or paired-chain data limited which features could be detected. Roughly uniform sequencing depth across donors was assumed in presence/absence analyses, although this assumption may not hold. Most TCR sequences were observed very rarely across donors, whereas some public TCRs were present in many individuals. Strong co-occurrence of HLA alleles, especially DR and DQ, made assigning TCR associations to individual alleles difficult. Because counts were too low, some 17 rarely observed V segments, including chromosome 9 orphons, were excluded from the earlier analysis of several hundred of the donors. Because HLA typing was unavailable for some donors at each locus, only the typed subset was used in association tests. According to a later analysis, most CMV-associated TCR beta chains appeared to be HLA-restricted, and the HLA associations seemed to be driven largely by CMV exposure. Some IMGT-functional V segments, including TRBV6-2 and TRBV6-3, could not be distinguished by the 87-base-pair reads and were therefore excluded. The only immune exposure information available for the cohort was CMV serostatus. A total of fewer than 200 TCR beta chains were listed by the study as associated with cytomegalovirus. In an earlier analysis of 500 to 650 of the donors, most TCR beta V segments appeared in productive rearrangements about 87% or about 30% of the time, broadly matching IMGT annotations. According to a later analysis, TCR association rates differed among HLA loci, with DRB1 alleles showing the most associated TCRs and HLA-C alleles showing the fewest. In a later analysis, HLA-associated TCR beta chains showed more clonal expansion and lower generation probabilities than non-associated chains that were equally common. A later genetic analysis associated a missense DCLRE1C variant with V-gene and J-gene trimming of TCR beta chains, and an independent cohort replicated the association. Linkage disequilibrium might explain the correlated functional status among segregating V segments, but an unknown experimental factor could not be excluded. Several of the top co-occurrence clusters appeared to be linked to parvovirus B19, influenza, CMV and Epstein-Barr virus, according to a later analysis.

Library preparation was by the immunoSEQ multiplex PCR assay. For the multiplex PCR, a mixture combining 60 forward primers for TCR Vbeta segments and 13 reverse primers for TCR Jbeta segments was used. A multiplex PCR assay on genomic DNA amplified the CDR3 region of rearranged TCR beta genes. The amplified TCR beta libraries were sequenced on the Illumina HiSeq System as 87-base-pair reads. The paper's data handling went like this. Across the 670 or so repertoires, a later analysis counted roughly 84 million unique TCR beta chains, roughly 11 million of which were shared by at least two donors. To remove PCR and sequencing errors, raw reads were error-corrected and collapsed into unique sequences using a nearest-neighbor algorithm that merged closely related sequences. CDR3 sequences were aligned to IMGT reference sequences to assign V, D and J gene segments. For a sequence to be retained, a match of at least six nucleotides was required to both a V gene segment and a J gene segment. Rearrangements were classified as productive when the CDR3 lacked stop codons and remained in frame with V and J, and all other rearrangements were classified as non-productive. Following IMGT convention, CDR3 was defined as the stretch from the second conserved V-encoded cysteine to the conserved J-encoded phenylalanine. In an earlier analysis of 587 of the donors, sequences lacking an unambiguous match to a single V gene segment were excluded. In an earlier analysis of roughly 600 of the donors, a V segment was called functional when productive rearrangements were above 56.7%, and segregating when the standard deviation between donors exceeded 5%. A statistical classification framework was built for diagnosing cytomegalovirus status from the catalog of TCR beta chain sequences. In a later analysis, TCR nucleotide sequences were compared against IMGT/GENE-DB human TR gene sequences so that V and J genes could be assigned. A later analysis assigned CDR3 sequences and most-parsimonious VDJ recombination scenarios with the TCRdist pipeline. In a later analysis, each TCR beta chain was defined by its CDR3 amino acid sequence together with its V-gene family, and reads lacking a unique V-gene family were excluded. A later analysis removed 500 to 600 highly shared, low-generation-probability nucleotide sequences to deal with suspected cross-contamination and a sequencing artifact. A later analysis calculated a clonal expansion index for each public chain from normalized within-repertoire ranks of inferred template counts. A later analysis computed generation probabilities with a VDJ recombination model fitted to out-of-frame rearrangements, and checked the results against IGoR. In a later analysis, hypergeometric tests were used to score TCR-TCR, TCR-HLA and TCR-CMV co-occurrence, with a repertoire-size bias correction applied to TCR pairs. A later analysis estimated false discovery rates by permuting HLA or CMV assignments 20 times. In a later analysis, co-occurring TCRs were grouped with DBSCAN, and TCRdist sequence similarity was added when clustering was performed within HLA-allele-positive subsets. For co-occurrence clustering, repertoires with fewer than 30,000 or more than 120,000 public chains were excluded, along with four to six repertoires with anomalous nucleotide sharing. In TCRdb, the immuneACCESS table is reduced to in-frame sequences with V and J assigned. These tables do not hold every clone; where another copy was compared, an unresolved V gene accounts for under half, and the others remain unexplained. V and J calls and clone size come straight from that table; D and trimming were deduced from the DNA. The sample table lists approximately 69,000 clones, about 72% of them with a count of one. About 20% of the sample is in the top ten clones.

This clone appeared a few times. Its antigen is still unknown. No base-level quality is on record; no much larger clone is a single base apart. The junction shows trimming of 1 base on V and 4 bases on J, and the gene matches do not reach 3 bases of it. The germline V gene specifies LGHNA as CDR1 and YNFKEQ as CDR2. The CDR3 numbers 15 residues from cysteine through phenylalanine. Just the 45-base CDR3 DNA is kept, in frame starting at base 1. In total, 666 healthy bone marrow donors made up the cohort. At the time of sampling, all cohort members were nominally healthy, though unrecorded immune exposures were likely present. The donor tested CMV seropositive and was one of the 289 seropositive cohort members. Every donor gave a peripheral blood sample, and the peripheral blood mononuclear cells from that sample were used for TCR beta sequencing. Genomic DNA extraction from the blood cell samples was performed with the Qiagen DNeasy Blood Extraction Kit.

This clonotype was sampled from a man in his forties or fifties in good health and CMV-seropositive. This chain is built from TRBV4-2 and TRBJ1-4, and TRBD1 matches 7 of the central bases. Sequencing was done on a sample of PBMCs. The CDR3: CASSQGDSRNEKLFF. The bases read TGTGCCAGCAGCCAAGGGGACAGTCGTAATGAAAAACTGTTTTTT.